A selection of T cell receptor beta chains follows, all from one sample in a study of neurological immune-mediated disorders. TCRdb reprocessed the 5' RACE reads via MiXCR and lists one record per CDR3 protein. This table has some 79,000 distinct CDR3 sequences, 11% to 15% appearing once. The sample comprised PBMCs. The receptor set was obtained from a woman aged 50 to 65 in good health. CDR3s include the opening cysteine and the closing phenylalanine or tryptophan. The D gene is left open where the match is weak. Clone size is shown for a subset of rows, as once, few, many or a class of expanded clone.

-	many	TRBV6-5	TRBJ2-4	CASTQGGAKNIQYF	TGTGCCAGCACCCAAGGGGGGGCCAAAAACATTCAGTACTTC
TRBD2	many	TRBV5-1	TRBJ2-7	CASSPGTSGYEQYF	TGCGCCAGCAGCCCCGGGACTAGCGGCTACGAGCAGTACTTC
TRBD2	many	TRBV5-1	TRBJ2-1	CASSLSRGGYNEQFF	TGCGCCAGCAGCTTGTCGCGGGGGGGGTACAATGAGCAGTTCTTC
-	-	TRBV5-1	TRBJ1-1	CASSYGTVNTEAFF	TGCGCCAGCAGCTATGGGACGGTGAACACTGAAGCTTTCTTT
-	many	TRBV7-6	TRBJ1-1	CASSLNSMHTEAFF	TGTGCCAGCAGCTTAAACAGTATGCACACTGAAGCTTTCTTT
TRBD1	few	TRBV28	TRBJ2-5	CASSSGQGASRRYF	TGTGCCAGCTCTTCGGGACAGGGAGCCTCCAGGCGGTACTTC
-	many	TRBV21-1	TRBJ2-3	CASSPTQGGPWQYF	TGTGCCAGCAGCCCTACGCAGGGAGGGCCTTGGCAGTATTTT
-	-	TRBV6-1	TRBJ2-5	CASSVNRPQGAQYF	TGTGCCAGCAGTGTAAACCGACCCCAAGGGGCCCAGTACTTC
-	many	TRBV15	TRBJ2-5	CATSRNSGTAQETQYF	TGTGCCACCAGCAGAAACTCCGGGACTGCCCAAGAGACCCAGTACTTC
-	-	TRBV11-3	TRBJ2-3	CASSLGEVGGGGDTQYF	TGTGCCAGCAGCTTAGGGGAGGTCGGGGGTGGGGGAGATACGCAGTATTTT
TRBD1	many	TRBV5-1	TRBJ2-1	CASSLGQGDEQFF	TGCGCCAGCAGCCTCGGACAGGGTGATGAGCAGTTCTTC
-	many	TRBV15	TRBJ2-7	CATSRDGQPAREQYF	TGTGCCACCAGCAGAGACGGGCAACCCGCGAGAGAGCAGTACTTC
-	many	TRBV29-1	TRBJ2-2	CSVGVGSNTGELFF	TGCAGCGTGGGGGTGGGGTCCAACACCGGGGAGCTGTTTTTT
TRBD2	many	TRBV7-2	TRBJ2-1	CASSPPGGRASEQFF	TGTGCCAGCAGCCCCCCGGGCGGGAGGGCCAGTGAGCAGTTCTTC
TRBD2	-	TRBV10-3	TRBJ2-3	CAISETSGRSDTQYF	TGTGCCATCAGTGAGACTAGCGGGAGATCAGATACGCAGTATTTT
TRBD1	many	TRBV2	TRBJ1-2	CASSTDRADGYTF	TGTGCCAGCAGCACGGACAGGGCGGATGGCTACACCTTC
-	many	TRBV7-9	TRBJ1-1	CASTEHLRAEAFF	TGTGCCAGCACCGAACACCTGCGCGCTGAAGCTTTCTTT
TRBD1	many	TRBV5-1	TRBJ2-7	CASSPAMGQTYEQYF	TGCGCCAGCAGCCCGGCAATGGGACAGACCTACGAGCAGTACTTC
-	many	TRBV5-1	TRBJ1-1	CASRGTGIVEAFF	TGCGCCAGCAGAGGAACAGGGATAGTTGAAGCTTTCTTT
-	many	TRBV6-6	TRBJ2-5	CASSYSGGPEETQYF	TGTGCCAGCAGTTACTCCGGCGGGCCCGAAGAGACCCAGTACTTC
-	many	TRBV20-1	TRBJ2-1	CSARRRGAYNEQFF	TGCAGTGCTAGGCGCCGGGGAGCCTACAATGAGCAGTTCTTC
TRBD1	many	TRBV7-8	TRBJ1-3	CASSFNRGGNTIYF	TGTGCCAGCAGCTTTAACAGGGGAGGAAACACCATATATTTT
TRBD2	many	TRBV7-2	TRBJ2-1	CASSLAVSAGGHNEQFF	TGTGCCAGCAGCTTAGCGGTGTCGGCGGGAGGGCACAATGAGCAGTTCTTC
-	many	TRBV6-6	TRBJ1-2	CASSTRYGYTF	TGTGCCAGCAGTACCCGATATGGCTACACCTTC